The T cell receptor beta chain described here comes from a study of shared clonotypes between healthy human individuals. Study-wide context: The plates for each donor numbered three CD4 naive, three CD4 memory, two CD8 naive and one CD8 memory.

Remarks on this clone: Its antigen remains unknown.

The naive CD8 population came from CD45RO-negative cells selected for CCR7, without terminally differentiated effector memory CD45RA+ cells. Adult donors, all healthy and HIV-negative, had no recent acute infections or vaccinations. The germline V gene has CDR1 SGHNT and CDR2 YYREEE (reference sequence). The CDR3 length is 13 residues. Trimming took 4 bases from V and 8 from J; bases not matched to a gene: 3. The table came from immunoSEQ multiplex PCR; TCRdb's copy has only in-frame clones and leaves some out. The repertoire holds about 590,000 clones, 95% seen once, with over 0.09% in the top ten. Study results and caveats: Between a handful of donors, naive CD4 clonotypes were shared at a level of around 5.1%.

This clonotype was obtained from a woman in her twenties or thirties in good health. The chain joins TRBV5-4 to TRBJ2-1; 10 positions match TRBD1. Sequencing was done on a sample of naive CD8+ T cells sorted from blood. The CDR3 DNA reads TGTGCCAGCAGCAGGGACAGGGGCGATGAGCAGTTCTTC. It translates to CASSRDRGDEQFF.